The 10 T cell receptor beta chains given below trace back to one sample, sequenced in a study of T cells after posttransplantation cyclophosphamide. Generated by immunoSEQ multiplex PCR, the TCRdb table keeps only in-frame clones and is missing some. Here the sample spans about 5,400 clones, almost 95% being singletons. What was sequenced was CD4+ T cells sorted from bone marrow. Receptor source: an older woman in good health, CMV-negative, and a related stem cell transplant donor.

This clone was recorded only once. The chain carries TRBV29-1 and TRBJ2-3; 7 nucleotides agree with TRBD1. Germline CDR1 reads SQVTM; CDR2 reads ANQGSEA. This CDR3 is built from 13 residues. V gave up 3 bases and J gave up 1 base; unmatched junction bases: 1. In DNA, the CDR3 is TGCAGCGTTGACGGACAGGGCACAGATACGCAGTATTTT. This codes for CSVDGQGTDTQYF.

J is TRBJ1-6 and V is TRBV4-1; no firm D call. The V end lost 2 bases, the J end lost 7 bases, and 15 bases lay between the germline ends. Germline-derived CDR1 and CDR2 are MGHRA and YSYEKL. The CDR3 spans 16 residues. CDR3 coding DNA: TGCGCCAGCAGCCAACCGGAGGCCCGACCAAATTCACCCCTCCACTTT. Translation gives CASSQPEARPNSPLHF.

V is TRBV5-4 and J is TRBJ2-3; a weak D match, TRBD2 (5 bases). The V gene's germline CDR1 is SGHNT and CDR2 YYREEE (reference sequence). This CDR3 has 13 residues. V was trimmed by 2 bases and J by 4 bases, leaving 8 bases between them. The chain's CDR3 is CASSLKGADTQYF. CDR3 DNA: TGTGCCAGCAGCTTAAAGGGAGCAGATACGCAGTATTTT.

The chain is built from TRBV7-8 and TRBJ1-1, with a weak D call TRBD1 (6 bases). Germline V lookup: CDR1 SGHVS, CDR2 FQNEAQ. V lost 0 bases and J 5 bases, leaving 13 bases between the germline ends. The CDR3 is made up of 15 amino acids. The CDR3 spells CASSLAPRGGTEAFF. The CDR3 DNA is TGTGCCAGCAGCTTAGCGCCCAGGGGTGGTACTGAAGCTTTCTTT.

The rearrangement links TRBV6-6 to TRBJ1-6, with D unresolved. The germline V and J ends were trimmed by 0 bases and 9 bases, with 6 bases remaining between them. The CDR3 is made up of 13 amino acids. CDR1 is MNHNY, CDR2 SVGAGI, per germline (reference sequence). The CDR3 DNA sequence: TGTGCCAGCAGTTACTCGCCAGGTTCACCCCTCCACTTT. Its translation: CASSYSPGSPLHF.

CDR3 protein: CASSVSPTAGEAFF. The CDR3, as DNA: TGTGCCAGCAGCGTGTCACCCACGGCGGGTGAAGCTTTCTTT. The chain recombines TRBV9 with TRBJ1-1; D ambiguous. CDR1 and CDR2 from the germline V gene are SGDLS and YYNGEE. The CDR3 loop spans 14 amino acids. Between the trimmed V and J ends, which lost 2 bases and 7 bases, there was a span of 15 bases.

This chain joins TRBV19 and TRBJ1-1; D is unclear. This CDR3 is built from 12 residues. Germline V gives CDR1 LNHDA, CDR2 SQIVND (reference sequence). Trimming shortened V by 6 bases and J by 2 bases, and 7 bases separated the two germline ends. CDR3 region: CASRPGNTEAFF. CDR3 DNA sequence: TGTGCCAGTAGACCGGGAAACACTGAAGCTTTCTTT. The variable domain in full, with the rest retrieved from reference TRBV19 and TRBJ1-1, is DGGITQSPKYLFRKEGQNVTLSCEQNLNHDAMYWYRQDPGQGLRLIYYSQIVNDFQKGDIAEGYSVSREKKESFPLTVTSAQKNPTAFYLCASRPGNTEAFFGQGTRLTVV.

In nucleotides, the CDR3 is TGTGCCAGCAGCTTATCCATGGGGGGACGGGGAGCGAACACCGGGGAGCTGTTTTTT. Its translation: CASSLSMGGRGANTGELFF. This rearrangement joins TRBV7-6 to TRBJ2-2, with D tentatively TRBD2 (6 bases). Germline V gene lookup returns CDR1 SGHVS and CDR2 FNYEAQ. The CDR3 consists of 19 residues. V lost 2 bases and J 0 bases, leaving 19 bases between the germline ends.

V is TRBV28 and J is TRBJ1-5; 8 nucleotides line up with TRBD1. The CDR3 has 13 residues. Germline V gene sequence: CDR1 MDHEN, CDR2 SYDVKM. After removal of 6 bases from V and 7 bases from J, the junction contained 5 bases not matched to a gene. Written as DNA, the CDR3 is TGTGCCAGCAGCGACAGGGGTAAACAGCCCCAGCATTTT. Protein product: CASSDRGKQPQHF.

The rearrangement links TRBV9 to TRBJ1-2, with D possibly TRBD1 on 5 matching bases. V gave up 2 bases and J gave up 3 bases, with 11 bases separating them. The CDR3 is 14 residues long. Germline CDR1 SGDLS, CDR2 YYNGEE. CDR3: CASSVTGRDYGYTF. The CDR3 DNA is TGTGCCAGCAGCGTCACAGGCAGGGACTATGGCTACACCTTC.